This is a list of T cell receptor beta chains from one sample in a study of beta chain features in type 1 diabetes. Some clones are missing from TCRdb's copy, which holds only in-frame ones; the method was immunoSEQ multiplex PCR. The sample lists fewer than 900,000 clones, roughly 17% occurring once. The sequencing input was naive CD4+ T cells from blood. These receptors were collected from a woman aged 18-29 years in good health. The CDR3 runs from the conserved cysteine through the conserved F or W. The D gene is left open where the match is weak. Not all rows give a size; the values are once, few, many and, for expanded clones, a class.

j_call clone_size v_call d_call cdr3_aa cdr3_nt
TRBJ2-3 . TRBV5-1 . CASSESTDTQYF TGCGCCAGCAGCGAAAGCACAGATACGCAGTATTTT
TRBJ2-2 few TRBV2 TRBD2 CASSLLREAGELFF TGTGCCAGCAGTCTTCTACGGGAGGCCGGGGAGCTGTTTTTT
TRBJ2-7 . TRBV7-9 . CASSPTSYEQYF TGTGCCAGCAGCCCGACTAGCTACGAGCAGTACTTC
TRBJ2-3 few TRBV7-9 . CASSFFGGRWMDTQYF TGTGCCAGCAGCTTCTTCGGCGGAAGGTGGATGGATACGCAGTATTTT
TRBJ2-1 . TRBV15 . CATSREPYTSPYNEQFF TGTGCCACCAGCAGAGAGCCCTATACTAGTCCTTACAATGAGCAGTTCTTC
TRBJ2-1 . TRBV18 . CASSPRLVYNEQFF TGTGCCAGCTCGCCCAGACTAGTCTACAATGAGCAGTTCTTC
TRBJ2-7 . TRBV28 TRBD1 CASSPGQGAPYEQYF TGTGCCAGCAGCCCGGGACAGGGGGCACCCTACGAGCAGTACTTC
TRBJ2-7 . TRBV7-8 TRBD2 CASSLGGTSGSYEQYF TGTGCCAGCAGCTTAGGCGGGACTAGCGGGAGTTACGAGCAGTACTTC
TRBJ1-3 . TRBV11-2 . CASRRTLGNTIYF TGTGCCAGCAGACGGACGCTCGGAAACACCATATATTTT
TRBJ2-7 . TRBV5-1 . CASSPDTNTYEQYF TGCGCCAGCAGCCCGGACACAAATACCTACGAGCAGTACTTC
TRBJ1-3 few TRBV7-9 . CASILGAGNTIYF TGTGCCAGCATCCTGGGCGCTGGAAACACCATATATTTT
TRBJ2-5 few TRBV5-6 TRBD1 CASSLWDRVFGETQYF TGTGCCAGCAGCTTGTGGGACAGGGTGTTTGGTGAGACCCAGTACTTC
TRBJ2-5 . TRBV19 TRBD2 CASSILGRAGETQYF TGTGCCAGTAGTATTCTGGGGAGGGCGGGGGAGACCCAGTACTTC
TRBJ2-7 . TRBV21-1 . CASSKGPTGGPYEQYF TGTGCCAGCAGCAAGGGCCCGACAGGGGGACCCTACGAGCAGTACTTC
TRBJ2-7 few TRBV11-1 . CASSPTGTLHYEQYF TGTGCCAGCAGCCCTACCGGGACACTACACTACGAGCAGTACTTC
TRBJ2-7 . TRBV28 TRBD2 CASHSAGGPSYEQYF TGTGCCAGCCATTCAGCGGGAGGGCCTTCCTACGAGCAGTACTTC
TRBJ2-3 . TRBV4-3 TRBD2 CASSQAKLGTSGRADTQYF TGCGCCAGCAGCCAAGCCAAACTCGGGACTAGCGGGAGGGCAGATACGCAGTATTTT
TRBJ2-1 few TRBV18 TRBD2 CASSIRTSVYNEQFF TGTGCCAGCTCCATTCGGACTAGCGTTTACAATGAGCAGTTCTTC
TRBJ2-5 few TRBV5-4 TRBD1 CASSRGTGKETQYF TGTGCCAGCAGCCGCGGGACAGGGAAAGAGACCCAGTACTTC
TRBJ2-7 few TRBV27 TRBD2 CASSLSSSGSSYEQYF TGTGCCAGCAGTTTATCATCCAGCGGGAGCTCCTACGAGCAGTACTTC
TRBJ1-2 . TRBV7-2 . CASSLAGRNYGYTF TGTGCCAGCAGCTTGGCAGGGAGAAACTATGGCTACACCTTC
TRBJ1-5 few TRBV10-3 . CAISPGLSNQPQHF TGTGCCATCAGCCCGGGACTGAGCAATCAGCCCCAGCATTTT
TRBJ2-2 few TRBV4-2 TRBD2 CASSPTGLANTGELFF TGTGCCAGCAGCCCGACGGGACTAGCGAACACCGGGGAGCTGTTTTTT
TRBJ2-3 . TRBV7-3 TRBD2 CASSLSGGRADTQYF TGTGCCAGCAGCTTAAGTGGCGGGAGGGCAGATACGCAGTATTTT
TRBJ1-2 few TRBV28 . CASRSGTSRGYTF TGTGCCAGCAGGTCTGGAACCTCGAGAGGCTACACCTTC
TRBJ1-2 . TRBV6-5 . CASSYRGIDGYTF TGTGCCAGCAGTTACAGGGGCATCGATGGCTACACCTTC
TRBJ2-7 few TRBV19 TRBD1 CASSRTGTGNYEQYF TGTGCCAGTAGTAGAACCGGGACAGGGAACTACGAGCAGTACTTC
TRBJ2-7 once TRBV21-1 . CASSPHIRTHYEQYF TGTGCCAGCAGTCCTCACATAAGAACTCATTACGAGCAGTACTTC
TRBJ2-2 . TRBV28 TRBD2 CASSLTLAGTTNTGELFF TGTGCCAGCAGTTTAACCCTAGCGGGGACGACGAACACCGGGGAGCTGTTTTTT
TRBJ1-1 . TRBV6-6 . CASSSNIRGAGTEAFF TGTGCCAGCAGTTCCAACATTCGGGGGGCAGGGACTGAAGCTTTCTTT
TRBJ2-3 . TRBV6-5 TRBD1 CASSYSGQLTDTQYF TGTGCCAGCAGTTACTCGGGACAGCTCACAGATACGCAGTATTTT
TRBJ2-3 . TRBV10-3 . CAITPSLTDTQYF TGTGCCATCACTCCATCCTTGACAGATACGCAGTATTTT
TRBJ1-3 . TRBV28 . CASSELEFPVGTGNTIYF TGTGCCAGCAGTGAATTGGAATTCCCGGTAGGGACGGGAAACACCATATATTTT
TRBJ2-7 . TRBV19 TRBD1 CASTAGTGLSYEQYF TGTGCCAGTACCGCCGGGACAGGTCTCTCCTACGAGCAGTACTTC
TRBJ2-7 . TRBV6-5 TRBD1 CASREGQGYEQYF TGTGCCAGCAGAGAGGGACAGGGCTACGAGCAGTACTTC
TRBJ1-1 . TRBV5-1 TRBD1 CASSFGPGTGGTEAFF TGCGCCAGCAGCTTCGGTCCCGGGACAGGGGGGACTGAAGCTTTCTTT
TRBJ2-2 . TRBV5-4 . CASSFGRLKPTGELFF TGTGCCAGCAGCTTCGGCCGCCTTAAGCCCACCGGGGAGCTGTTTTTT
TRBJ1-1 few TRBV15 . CATSSDLFTEAFF TGTGCCACCAGCAGTGACTTATTCACTGAAGCTTTCTTT
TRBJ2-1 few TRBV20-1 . CSASHNEQFF TGCAGTGCGAGCCACAATGAGCAGTTCTTC